The rows below give T cell receptor beta chains drawn from one sample of a study of blood T cell repertoires in COVID-19. Measured with immunoSEQ multiplex PCR; TCRdb has only the in-frame clones, and not every one. The sample has 150,000 to 200,000 clones, around four fifths seen once. Specimen: peripheral blood. All receptors derive from a woman in her seventies with COVID-19, enrolled during active disease. CDR3s include the opening cysteine and the closing phenylalanine or tryptophan. A D gene is named only where the DNA matches it firmly. Only part of the rows carry a size: once, few, many, or a class if the clone is expanded.

j_call | v_call | d_call | clone_size | cdr3_nt | cdr3_aa
TRBJ2-7 | TRBV27 | NA | many | TGTGCCAGCAGTTTTTTGTCAGATTTCTCCTACGAGCAGTACTTC | CASSFLSDFSYEQYF
TRBJ1-1 | TRBV19 | TRBD1 | once | TGTGCCAGTAGTATCTTCGGGACAGGGATCACTGAAGCTTTCTTT | CASSIFGTGITEAFF
TRBJ1-5 | TRBV7-2 | NA | NA | TGTGCCAGCAAAACAGGGTACAGCAATCAGCCCCAGCATTTT | CASKTGYSNQPQHF
TRBJ1-1 | TRBV29-1 | NA | NA | TGCAGCATCTATTTCACTGAAGCTTTCTTT | CSIYFTEAFF
TRBJ2-1 | TRBV5-1 | TRBD2 | NA | TGCGCCAGCCGTTTTAGGGGCCGTACTAGCGGCCAAGACAATGAGCAGTTCTTC | CASRFRGRTSGQDNEQFF
TRBJ2-7 | TRBV2 | NA | once | TGTGCCAGCAGTGCGGAGGCAGGGAGGACCTACGAGCAGTACTTC | CASSAEAGRTYEQYF
TRBJ1-2 | TRBV7-2 | NA | few | TGTGCCAGCAGCTTAGATGGCCCGCATGGCTACACCTTC | CASSLDGPHGYTF
TRBJ2-1 | TRBV5-1 | TRBD2 | NA | TGCGCCAGCAGCTCGCCGGGACTAGCGAATCATGAGCAGTTCTTC | CASSSPGLANHEQFF
TRBJ1-1 | TRBV10-3 | NA | NA | TGTGCCATCAGCTTGAACCCACTAAACACTGAAGCTTTCTTT | CAISLNPLNTEAFF
TRBJ1-6 | TRBV5-4 | NA | few | TGTGCCAGCAGCCCTCGCCCCCCTAGTGCGGATTTTAATTCACCCCTCCACTTT | CASSPRPPSADFNSPLHF
TRBJ2-5 | TRBV13 | TRBD1 | NA | TGTGCCAGCAGCATGGGCAGGGGGGAGACCCAGTACTTC | CASSMGRGETQYF
TRBJ1-1 | TRBV10-2 | NA | once | TGCGCCAGCAGTGAAGGGGAGGGCACTGAAGCTTTCTTT | CASSEGEGTEAFF
TRBJ2-1 | TRBV15 | NA | NA | TGTGCCACCAGCAGCCACTTCGAATCCTACAATGAGCAGTTCTTC | CATSSHFESYNEQFF
TRBJ1-5 | TRBV7-2 | TRBD1 | few | TGTGCCAGCAGCCCCGACAGGGGGCGGGTCAATCAGCCCCAGCATTTT | CASSPDRGRVNQPQHF
TRBJ1-3 | TRBV7-9 | NA | NA | TGTGCCACCGCGGACTTCTCTGGAAACACCATATATTTT | CATADFSGNTIYF
TRBJ2-7 | TRBV3-1/TRBV3-2 | NA | NA | TGTGCCAGCAGCCAAGCCTCACAGGGTTTTTCCTACGAGCAGTACTTC | CASSQASQGFSYEQYF
TRBJ2-7 | TRBV19 | TRBD1 | NA | TGTGCCAGTAGTCCCCGACAGGGGGCGGGCGAGCAGTACTTC | CASSPRQGAGEQYF
TRBJ1-3 | TRBV6-5 | NA | NA | TGTGCCAGCTTGTTGGGGGGTGGAAACACCATATATTTT | CASLLGGGNTIYF
TRBJ1-5 | TRBV14 | NA | NA | TGTGCCAGCAGCCCCGGAGTCACCCAGCCCCAGCATTTT | CASSPGVTQPQHF
TRBJ2-7 | TRBV29-1 | NA | NA | TGCAGCGTTGTCGAGGGCACGACACGGCAGTACTTC | CSVVEGTTRQYF
TRBJ2-5 | TRBV30 | NA | NA | TGTGCCTGGAAGGGGGACCAAGAGACCCAGTACTTC | CAWKGDQETQYF
TRBJ2-2 | TRBV20-1 | TRBD2 | few | TGCAGTGCTAGTCCCCAGCGGGGGAGCGGGGAGCTGTTTTTT | CSASPQRGSGELFF
TRBJ2-3 | TRBV5-4 | NA | NA | TGTGCCAGCAGCGGGGGACACCGAGGAAGAGATACGCAGTATTTT | CASSGGHRGRDTQYF
TRBJ1-2 | TRBV10-3 | NA | NA | TGTGCCATCACCACCGGGGGGGTCCAGGGCTATGGCTACACCTTC | CAITTGGVQGYGYTF
TRBJ2-2 | TRBV5-1 | TRBD2 | NA | TGCGCCAGCAGCTTCCTAGCGGGGACCACCGGGGAGCTGTTTTTT | CASSFLAGTTGELFF
TRBJ1-2 | TRBV11-2 | NA | NA | TGTGCCAGCAGCTCAGCAGGGAAATCCTATGGCTACACCTTC | CASSSAGKSYGYTF
TRBJ1-2 | TRBV7-2 | TRBD1 | NA | TGTGCCAGCAGCCCTCGGACAGGAGCTAACTATGGCTACACCTTC | CASSPRTGANYGYTF
TRBJ1-2 | TRBV7-2 | NA | few | TGTGCCAGCAGCCCGTCCGGGTCCATGGGCTACACCTTC | CASSPSGSMGYTF
TRBJ1-1 | TRBV6-4 | NA | NA | TGTGCCAGCAGGCGGGGAACGGAGAACACTGAAGCTTTCTTT | CASRRGTENTEAFF
TRBJ1-1 | TRBV5-1 | NA | NA | TGCGCCAGCAGTCTGCTTGCAGAAACAAACACTGAAGCTTTCTTT | CASSLLAETNTEAFF
TRBJ1-2 | TRBV28 | NA | NA | TGTGCCAGCAGTTATCAGGGGTTAAGGGGCTACACCTTC | CASSYQGLRGYTF
TRBJ2-7 | TRBV19 | TRBD1 | NA | TGTGCCAGTAGTCACGGGACAGCGACCTACGAGCAGTACTTC | CASSHGTATYEQYF
TRBJ2-7 | TRBV3-1/TRBV3-2 | TRBD2 | NA | TGTGCCAGCAGCCATCGGACTAGGAACGAGCAGTACTTC | CASSHRTRNEQYF
TRBJ2-2 | TRBV9 | NA | NA | TGTGCCAGCAGCGTCCTAACGGGGGACACCGGGGAGCTGTTTTTT | CASSVLTGDTGELFF
TRBJ2-6 | TRBV19 | TRBD1 | NA | TGTGCCAGTACCCTGGTCCCGGGACAGGGTTCGGGGGCCAACGTCCTGACTTTC | CASTLVPGQGSGANVLTF
TRBJ2-2 | TRBV27 | TRBD1 | once | TGTGCCAGCAGCATTAGGTGGACAGGGGTACACGGGGAGCTGTTTTTT | CASSIRWTGVHGELFF
TRBJ1-5 | TRBV5-1 | NA | NA | TGCGCCAGCAGCCGTTTGCCTGGGGGGAAGCCCCAGCATTTT | CASSRLPGGKPQHF
TRBJ1-2 | TRBV6-5 | TRBD1 | NA | TGTGCCAGCAGTCTCGGGACAGCCGGCTACACCTTC | CASSLGTAGYTF
TRBJ1-2 | TRBV9 | TRBD1 | NA | TGTGCCAGCGGCGGACAGGGTAAATACACCTTC | CASGGQGKYTF
TRBJ1-4 | TRBV10-1 | TRBD1 | NA | TGCGCCAGCAGGGACAGGGGAGGCGAAAAACTGTTTTTT | CASRDRGGEKLFF
TRBJ1-5 | TRBV28 | NA | few | TGTGCCAGCAGTTTAAGTTTCAGGGGAAATCGTCAGCCCCAGCATTTT | CASSLSFRGNRQPQHF
TRBJ1-5 | TRBV19 | TRBD1 | once | TGTGCCAGTAGTATTTTGGACAGGGGTGTTCAGCCCCAGCATTTT | CASSILDRGVQPQHF
TRBJ1-2 | TRBV24-1 | NA | NA | TGTGCCACCAGTGATTCCCTAGGACAGACTACCTACACCTTC | CATSDSLGQTTYTF
TRBJ2-1 | TRBV11-2 | NA | NA | TGTGCCAGCAGCTTAAGTTGGGGACTTTCCTACAATGAGCAGTTCTTC | CASSLSWGLSYNEQFF
TRBJ1-4 | TRBV12-3/TRBV12-4 | NA | NA | TGTGCCAGCAGATGGACAGTCGAAAAACTGTTTTTT | CASRWTVEKLFF
TRBJ1-2 | TRBV6-5 | TRBD1 | NA | TGTGCCAGCAGCACAGGGGACAGAGGCTATGGCTACACCTTC | CASSTGDRGYGYTF
TRBJ1-5 | TRBV19 | NA | NA | TGTGCCAGTAGTATAGAAGTTGGGGGGGGGATGAGCAGCAATCAGCCCCAGCATTTT | CASSIEVGGGMSSNQPQHF
TRBJ2-3 | TRBV5-1 | NA | once | TGCGCCAGCGCGGAAGGCACAGATACGCAGTATTTT | CASAEGTDTQYF
TRBJ2-1 | TRBV6-2/TRBV6-3 | TRBD2 | NA | TGTGCCAGCAGTTTCCCCACTAGCGGCTATACCTACAATGAGCAGTTCTTC | CASSFPTSGYTYNEQFF
TRBJ2-3 | TRBV28 | TRBD2 | NA | TGTGCCAGCAGTTTATCCGGGGGGATCTCAGATACGCAGTATTTT | CASSLSGGISDTQYF
TRBJ1-4 | TRBV5-1 | TRBD1 | NA | TGCGCCAGCAGCTTAGCTGGGACAGGAGGTGAAAAACTGTTTTTT | CASSLAGTGGEKLFF
TRBJ2-7 | TRBV6-2/TRBV6-3 | NA | NA | TGTGCCAGCAGTTACTCCCCCTCCCTACTAGTCACCCGCTACGAGCAGTACTTC | CASSYSPSLLVTRYEQYF
TRBJ1-2 | TRBV3-1/TRBV3-2 | NA | NA | TGTGCCAGCAGCCTTGGCCGCAGGGGAGGGGTGAGGGGCTACACCTTC | CASSLGRRGGVRGYTF
TRBJ1-2 | TRBV9 | TRBD1 | NA | TGTGCCAGCAGCCAACTCTGGACAGGGAATGGCTACACCTTC | CASSQLWTGNGYTF
TRBJ1-5 | TRBV10-3 | TRBD1 | NA | TGTGCCATCAGTGATCCCGGGACAGGTCGGTTCTTGCCCCAGCATTTT | CAISDPGTGRFLPQHF
TRBJ2-2 | TRBV12-5 | TRBD1 | NA | TGTGCTAGTGGTTGGACGATAGGGACAGGGAGTGGCGGGGAGCTGTTTTTT | CASGWTIGTGSGGELFF
TRBJ2-7 | TRBV28 | NA | NA | TGTGCCAGCAGTACACAGAGGGTCCCTGTCGAGCAGTACTTC | CASSTQRVPVEQYF
TRBJ1-1 | TRBV6-6 | NA | NA | TGTGCCAGCATGGTCAGGGACACTGAAGCTTTCTTT | CASMVRDTEAFF
TRBJ1-3 | TRBV29-1 | NA | NA | TGCAGCGCAGGACATTCCCGAGACACCATATATTTT | CSAGHSRDTIYF